Listed below are T cell receptor beta chains from one sample, sequenced in a study of shared clonotypes between healthy human individuals. Here immunoSEQ multiplex PCR was the method, and the copy in TCRdb shows in-frame clones only, minus some. Seen here are about a million clones, 60% to 85% observed once, and the top ten hold roughly 0.9%. Sample: memory CD4+ T cells from PBMCs. The receptors were gathered from a man aged 18 to 35 in good health. Some clones in this sample may be carry-over from other donors' samples. CDR3s include the opening cysteine and the closing phenylalanine or tryptophan. The listing skips clone size in some rows; elsewhere it reads once, few, many or a size class.

j_call v_call clone_size cdr3_aa
TRBJ2-7 TRBV28 NA CASRSLMYEQYF
TRBJ1-2 TRBV5-5 NA CASSSTQGAGGYTF
TRBJ1-2 TRBV29-1 many CSAVRPDRNYGYTF
TRBJ1-2 TRBV6-1 NA CASRAGHTPNYGYTF
TRBJ1-1 TRBV6-5 few CASRESLTSNTEAFF
TRBJ2-5 TRBV7-8 NA CASSLGSGRETQYF
TRBJ1-5 TRBV15 once CATSGGRSNQPQHF
TRBJ1-5 TRBV21-1 NA CASSTREDQPQHF
TRBJ2-1 TRBV7-9 NA CASSTRTGTYNEQFF
TRBJ2-7 TRBV7-8 once CASSDLFGTTGDEQYF
TRBJ1-1 TRBV6-5 NA CASRTNTNTEAFF
TRBJ1-6 TRBV5-1 NA CASSFKLQGSGGNSPLHF
TRBJ1-3 TRBV5-6 NA CASSLIVTSSGNTIYF
TRBJ2-5 TRBV7-9 once CASSSWDRAETQYF
TRBJ2-6 TRBV5-4 NA CASSSQEAGANVLTF
TRBJ2-5 TRBV10-3 NA CAIARLAPETQYF
TRBJ2-2 TRBV5-1 NA CASSPGLADTGELFF
TRBJ1-2 TRBV2 NA CASSGRQGNYGYTF
TRBJ1-3 TRBV7-6 NA CASSLSAGFVSGNTIYF
TRBJ2-5 TRBV5-4 NA CASSLARHSQIQETQYF
TRBJ1-1 TRBV19 few CASKRGTNTEAFF
TRBJ1-1 TRBV30 NA CAWSVSWGYGVRNTEAFF
TRBJ1-1 TRBV6-5 NA CASSLTGGTEAFF
TRBJ2-3 TRBV5-4 NA CASSLRTSGTDTQYF
TRBJ2-7 TRBV27 NA CASSLQGAGYEQYF
TRBJ2-6 TRBV28 NA CASRQALGSSGANVLTF
TRBJ1-3 TRBV6-6 NA CASSYPPASAGNTIYF
TRBJ2-5 TRBV28 NA CASSSRLGETQYF
TRBJ2-5 TRBV20-1 NA CSEDRDETQYF
TRBJ1-2 TRBV4-1 NA CASSQTVNSRGYTF
TRBJ2-7 TRBV9 once CASSVGAGSVSYEQYF
TRBJ2-2 TRBV7-2 NA CASSFRGGTGELFF
TRBJ1-5 TRBV28 many CASSLRGQPQHF
TRBJ2-2 TRBV7-6 NA CASSSHWGTRDPGELFF
TRBJ2-3 TRBV7-9 NA CASSSGPSTDTQYF
TRBJ2-7 TRBV28 few CASSLSPAYEQYF
TRBJ1-4 TRBV28 NA CASSSGQNEKLFF
TRBJ2-5 TRBV13 NA CASSPRGRLAEEETQYF
TRBJ1-1 TRBV7-6 NA CASSLANLQSTEAFF
TRBJ2-3 TRBV4-3 NA CASAPWGEGDTQYF
TRBJ1-5 TRBV19 few CASSPAGNQPQHF
TRBJ1-2 TRBV5-6 few CASSLERVWGYTF
TRBJ2-3 TRBV28 few CASGPTGTGLADTQYF
TRBJ2-3 TRBV7-3 NA CASSRVGAAGSDTQYF
TRBJ1-2 TRBV27 NA CASKDRLGYTF
TRBJ1-1 TRBV5-1 NA CASSFDREAFF
TRBJ1-1 TRBV6-5 NA CASSYSRGDTEAFF